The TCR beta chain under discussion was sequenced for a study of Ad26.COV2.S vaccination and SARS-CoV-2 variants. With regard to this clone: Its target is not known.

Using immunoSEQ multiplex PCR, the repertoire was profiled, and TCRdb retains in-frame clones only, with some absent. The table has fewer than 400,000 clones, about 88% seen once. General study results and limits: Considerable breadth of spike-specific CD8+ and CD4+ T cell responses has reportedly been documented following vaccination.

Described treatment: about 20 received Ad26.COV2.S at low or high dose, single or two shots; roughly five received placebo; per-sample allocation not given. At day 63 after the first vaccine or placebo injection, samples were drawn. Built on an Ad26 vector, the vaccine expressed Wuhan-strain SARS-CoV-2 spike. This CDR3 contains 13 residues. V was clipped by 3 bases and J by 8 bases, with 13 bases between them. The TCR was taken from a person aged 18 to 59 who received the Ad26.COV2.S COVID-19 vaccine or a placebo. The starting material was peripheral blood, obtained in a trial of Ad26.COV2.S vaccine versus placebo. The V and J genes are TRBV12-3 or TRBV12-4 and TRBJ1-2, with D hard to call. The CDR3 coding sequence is TGTGCCAGCAGTTTGTTTGGGGTCTACGGCTACACCTTC. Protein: CASSLFGVYGYTF.